This section outlines one T cell receptor beta chain sequence together with its context. Its antigen is still unknown. No much larger clone is present one base from it, and per-base qualities are unavailable. Participants in the prospective study were aged about 18 to 95 years, lived in some 24 United States geographic areas, and enrolled through a virtual design. Cohort assignment in the prospective study relied on participant-reported clinical history from a screening survey and a study questionnaire. Recovered participants in ImmuneRACE Cohort 3 were defined by two consecutive negative NP/OP PCR tests, clearance by a healthcare professional, or resolution of symptoms. Mobile phlebotomists in the prospective study collected whole blood, serum and a nasopharyngeal or oropharyngeal swab from every participant. Participants in the prospective study had the option to provide additional blood draws and questionnaires over a roughly two-month period. Blood samples from the prospective study were shipped frozen or at room temperature prior to DNA extraction.

This entry is derived from a study of blood T cell repertoires in COVID-19 (dated by TCRdb to 2018 to 2021). Notes on the research overall: The collaborator samples originated in the United States, Italy and Spain and spanned the acute and convalescent phases of COVID-19. The prospective study material was composed of cDNA or gDNA derived from T cells, B-cell-depleted T cells, or PBMCs. Deeply sampled blood TCRbeta repertoires from subjects exposed to, actively infected with, or recovered from COVID-19 were included in the dataset. The repertoires were made available in a free public database intended to serve as a resource for research on the immune response to SARS-CoV-2. Samples were obtained from the ongoing ImmuneRACE study (first 160 participants) and from over a thousand subjects provided by 6 global collaborators. Sample metadata almost always included a de-identified subject ID, COVID-19 status, age in years and sex. Where available, HLA class I and class II types were obtained from metadata supplied by the sample provider rather than from assay-based typing.

TCRbeta CDR3 regions were amplified from genomic DNA by means of the immunoSEQ Assay, a bias-controlled multiplex PCR. Regarding the original processing steps: The number of nucleated cells in each sample was estimated from the amplification of reference gene primers within the assay. To quantify the absolute abundance of each unique TCRbeta CDR3 rearrangement, sequence reads were collapsed and filtered. For each sample, productive Simpson clonality was calculated by taking the square root of Simpson's diversity index across productive rearrangements. The table was pulled from immuneACCESS by TCRdb, which kept in-frame rearrangements only. Such tables lose some clones; where checked, under half of the loss comes from unresolved V genes, and the rest has no known cause. The DNA gave D and trimming, while V, J and clone size come from that table. This sample comprises a few hundred thousand clones, roughly four fifths of them detected only once. About 4.9% of the sample goes to the ten largest clones.

Paper-wide results and their limitations: The amount of clinical and demographic metadata varied by source and participant and was provided uncurated.

The TCR was taken from a woman aged 50 to 60 who had recovered from COVID-19. Specimen: PBMCs or T cells enriched from blood (not recorded which).

CDR3 loop: CASSELGAGGGEQYF. The base sequence is TGTGCCAGCAGTGAACTTGGGGCAGGGGGCGGGGAGCAGTACTTC. The rearranged chain carries TRBV6-1 and TRBJ2-7; TRBD1 aligns with 8 central bases. Clipping removes 2 bases from V and 7 bases from J, with 10 as the unmatched junction base count. CDR3 length: 15 amino acids, cysteine to phenylalanine. The entry retains the CDR3 DNA only, 45 bases that are in frame from base 1. The germline V gene encodes CDR1 MNHNS and CDR2 SASEGT.